The text below deals with one TCR beta chain. The antigen is not known. This sample is part of a study of metastatic and nonmetastatic thyroid tumors. Study at large: Malignant thyroid and benign thyroid patients provided blood and tumor or nodule tissue whose repertoires were compared. The study, taken as a whole, reports: In both blood and tumor samples, TCR beta diversity was reported significantly higher for malignant than benign nodules.

TCRdb recomputed clones from the PCR reads via MiXCR. This table has around 7,000 clones, about a third appearing once. CDR3 size: 15 residues. The J segment lost 7 bases and the V segment lost 2 bases, leaving 5 bases of the junction unmatched. CDR1 and CDR2 from the germline V gene are SGHRS and YFSETQ. No patient received treatment before thyroid surgery. The source of this sequence is a female donor with papillary thyroid cancer or a benign thyroid nodule (not recorded which). Some clones in this sample may be carry-over from other donors' samples. The V gene is TRBV5-1, the J gene TRBJ1-6, with TRBD1 matching over 8 bases. Sample: adjacent normal tissue. CDR3 sequence: CASSFSGGENSPLHF. The DNA of the CDR3 is TGCGCCAGCAGCTTCTCAGGGGGCGAAAATTCACCCCTCCACTTT.